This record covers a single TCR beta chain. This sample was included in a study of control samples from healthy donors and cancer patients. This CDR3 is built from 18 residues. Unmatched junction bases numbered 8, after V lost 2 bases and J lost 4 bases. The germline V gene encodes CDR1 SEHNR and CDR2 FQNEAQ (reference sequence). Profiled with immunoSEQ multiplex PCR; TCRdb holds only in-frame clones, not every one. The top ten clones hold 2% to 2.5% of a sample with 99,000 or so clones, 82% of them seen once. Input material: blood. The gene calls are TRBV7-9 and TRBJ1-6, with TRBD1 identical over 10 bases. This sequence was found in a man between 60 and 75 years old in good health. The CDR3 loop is CASSLWDRGLFYNSPLHF. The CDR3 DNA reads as TGTGCCAGCAGCTTATGGGACAGGGGCCTCTTTTATAATTCACCCCTCCACTTT.